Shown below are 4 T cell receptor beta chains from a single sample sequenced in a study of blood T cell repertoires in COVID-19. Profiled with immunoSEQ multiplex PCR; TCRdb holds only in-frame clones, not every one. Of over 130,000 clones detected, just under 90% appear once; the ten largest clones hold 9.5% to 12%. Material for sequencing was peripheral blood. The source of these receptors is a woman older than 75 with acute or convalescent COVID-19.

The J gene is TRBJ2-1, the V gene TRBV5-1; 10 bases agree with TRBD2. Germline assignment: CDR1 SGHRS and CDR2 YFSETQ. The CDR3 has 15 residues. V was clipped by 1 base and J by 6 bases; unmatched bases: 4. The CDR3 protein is CASSLLGLASNEQFF. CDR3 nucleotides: TGCGCCAGCAGCTTGTTGGGACTAGCGAGCAATGAGCAGTTCTTC. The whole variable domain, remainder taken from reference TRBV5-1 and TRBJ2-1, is KAGVTQTPRYLIKTRGQQVTLSCSPISGHRSVSWYQQTPGQGLQFLFEYFSETQRNKGNFPGRFSGRQFSNSRSEMNVSTLELGDSALYLCASSLLGLASNEQFFGPGTRLTVL.

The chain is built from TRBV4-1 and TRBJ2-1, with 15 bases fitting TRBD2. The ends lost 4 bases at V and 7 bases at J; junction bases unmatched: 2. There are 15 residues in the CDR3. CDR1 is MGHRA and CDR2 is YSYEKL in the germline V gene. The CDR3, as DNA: TGCGCCAGCAGCCTAGGGACTAGCGGGGGGAATGAGCAGTTCTTC. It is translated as CASSLGTSGGNEQFF.

This chain's CDR3 is CASSPMTGFGNTIYF. The CDR3 nucleotides read TGTGCCAGCAGCCCGATGACAGGGTTTGGAAACACCATATATTTT. This chain connects TRBV7-8 to TRBJ1-3; the match to TRBD1 covers 7 bases. CDR3 size: 15 residues. V was clipped by 5 bases and J by 3 bases; unmatched bases: 7. Looked up from germline, CDR1 is SGHVS and CDR2 is FQNEAQ.

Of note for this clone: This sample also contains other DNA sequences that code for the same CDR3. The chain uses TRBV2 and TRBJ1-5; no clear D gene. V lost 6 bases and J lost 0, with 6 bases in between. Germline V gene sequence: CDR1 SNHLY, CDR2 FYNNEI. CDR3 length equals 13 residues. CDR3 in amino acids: CASRRDSNQPQHF. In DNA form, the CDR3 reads TGTGCCAGCAGGAGGGATAGCAATCAGCCCCAGCATTTT.